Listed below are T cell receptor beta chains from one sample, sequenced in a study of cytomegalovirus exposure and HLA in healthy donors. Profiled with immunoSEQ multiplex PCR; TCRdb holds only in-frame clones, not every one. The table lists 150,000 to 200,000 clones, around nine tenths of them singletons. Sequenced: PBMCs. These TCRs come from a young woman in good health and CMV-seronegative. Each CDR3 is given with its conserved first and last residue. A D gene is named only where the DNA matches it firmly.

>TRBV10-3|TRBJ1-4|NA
CAISPGTSTEKLFF
TGTGCCATCAGTCCGGGGACAAGCACCGAAAAACTGTTTTTT
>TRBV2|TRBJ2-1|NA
CASSRRGGEGNEQFF
TGTGCCAGCAGCCGACGCGGGGGCGAGGGCAATGAGCAGTTCTTC
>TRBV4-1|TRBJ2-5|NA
CASSQGAHGRETQYF
TGCGCCAGCAGCCAAGGGGCACATGGGAGGGAGACCCAGTACTTC
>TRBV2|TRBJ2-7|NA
CATGTFSYEQYF
TGTGCCACCGGGACTTTCTCCTACGAGCAGTACTTC
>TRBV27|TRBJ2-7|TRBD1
CASQSGQGRSEQYF
TGTGCTAGCCAGTCGGGACAGGGGAGGAGCGAGCAGTACTTC
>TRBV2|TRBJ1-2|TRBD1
CASSVGGQGRFYGYTF
TGTGCCAGCAGTGTAGGAGGACAGGGTAGATTCTATGGCTACACCTTC
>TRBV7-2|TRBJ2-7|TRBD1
CASSRQGGYEQYF
TGTGCCAGCAGTCGACAGGGGGGATACGAGCAGTACTTC
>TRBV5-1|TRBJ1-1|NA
CASSQNTEAFF
TGCGCCAGCAGCCAGAACACTGAAGCTTTCTTT
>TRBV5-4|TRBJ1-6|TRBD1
CASSAYRGETPLHF
TGTGCCAGCAGCGCCTACAGGGGAGAAACACCCCTCCACTTT
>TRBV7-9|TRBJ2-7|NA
CASSHQGGEPYEQYF
TGTGCCAGCAGCCACCAAGGGGGTGAACCCTACGAGCAGTACTTC